This T cell receptor beta chain was documented in a study of blood T cell repertoires in COVID-19. In the study overall: Spain, Italy and the United States supplied samples that represented acute and convalescent COVID-19. T cells, B-cell-depleted T cells, or PBMCs supplied cDNA or gDNA.

This clone has only one observation. The CDR3 contains 13 residues. CDR1 GTSNPN and CDR2 SVGIG come from the germline V gene (reference sequence). V lost 5 bases to trimming and J lost 14 bases; unmatched junction nucleotides: 15. Original data processing: Reference gene primer amplification gave estimated nucleated cell counts. Assay used: immunoSEQ multiplex PCR; TCRdb lists only in-frame clones, some missing. The DNA was the basis for D and trimming; V, J and clone size are from that table. This table has 120,000 or so clones, around nine tenths appearing once. This chain connects TRBV30 to TRBJ2-1, with 7 bases fitting TRBD2. This TCR derives from a woman between 45 and 65 years old with active or convalescent COVID-19. The sequenced sample consisted of peripheral blood. CDR3: CAWAVDLFGLEFF. The CDR3 coding sequence is TGTGCCTGGGCCGTGGACCTTTTCGGACTAGAGTTCTTC.